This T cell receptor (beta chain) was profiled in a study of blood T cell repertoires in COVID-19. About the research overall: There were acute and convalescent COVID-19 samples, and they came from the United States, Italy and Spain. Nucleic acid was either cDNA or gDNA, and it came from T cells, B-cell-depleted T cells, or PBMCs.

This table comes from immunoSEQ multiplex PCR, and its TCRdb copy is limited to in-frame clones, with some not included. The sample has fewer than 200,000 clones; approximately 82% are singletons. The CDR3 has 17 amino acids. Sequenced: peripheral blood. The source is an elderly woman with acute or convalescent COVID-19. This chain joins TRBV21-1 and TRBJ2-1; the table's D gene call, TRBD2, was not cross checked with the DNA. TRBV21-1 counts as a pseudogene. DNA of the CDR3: TGTGCCAGCAGCAAAAGAAGAGGGCGGGACTCCTACAATGAGCAGTTCTTC. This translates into CASSKRRGRDSYNEQFF.